This TCR beta chain is from a study of shared clonotypes between healthy human individuals. Whole-study findings and limits: The rarefaction results pointed to incomplete sorted-subset sequencing despite large depth.

Naive CD8 cells were CD45RO-negative, positively selected for CCR7, excluding terminally differentiated effector memory CD45RA+ cells. Clones were sequenced by immunoSEQ multiplex PCR, and TCRdb holds only the in-frame ones, with some missing. This sample has more than 550,000 clones, with 92% found just once. This CDR3 is 13 amino acids long. CDR1 is MNHEY and CDR2 is SMNVEV in the germline V gene (reference sequence). Trimming cost V 2 bases and J 2 bases, with 7 bases left between them. This clone has just a few counts. Its antigen is undetermined. The chain joins TRBV27 to TRBJ2-7, with no clear D. Specimen: naive CD8+ T cells sorted from blood. The TCR originated in a man aged 25 to 40 in good health. The CDR3 DNA is TGTGCCAGCAGTTTAACGGACCCCTACGAGCAGTACTTC. It yields the protein CASSLTDPYEQYF.